The 30 T cell receptor beta chains below come from one sample, sequenced in a study of kidney transplant recipient with SARS-CoV-2 infection. TCRdb re-derived calls from the reads in MiXCR, one entry per CDR3 protein. This sample has under 300,000 distinct CDR3 sequences, with 29% found just once. Sequencing used a blood sample, obtained at baseline and around day 110 from a kidney transplant recipient. The receptors derive from a male patient between 25 and 39 years old who had COVID-19 and was a kidney transplant recipient. A subset of T cells may come from the graft donor.

This clonotype was counted ten times or more. This sequence joins TRBV21-1 and TRBJ2-3. TRBV21-1 is a pseudogene segment. This CDR3 has 17 amino acids. The CDR3 DNA is TGTGCCAGCAGCTCGTGGTTAGCTACAGTCATGCAAGATACGCAGTATTTT. Translating gives CASSSWLATVMQDTQYF.

This clonotype showed up many times. The chain combines TRBV11-3 with TRBJ1-1; D unresolved. CDR3 length: 13 amino acids. Trimming cost V 6 bases and J 0 bases, with 8 bases left between them. Germline CDR1 SGHNT, CDR2 YENEEA. The CDR3 coding sequence is TGTGCCAGCAGGAGAACTTTGAACACTGAAGCTTTCTTT. This codes for CASRRTLNTEAFF. The whole variable domain, filled in from reference TRBV11-3 and TRBJ1-1, reads EAGVVQSPRYKIIEKKQPVAFWCNPISGHNTLYWYLQNLGQGPELLIRYENEEAVDDSQLPKDRFSAERLKGVDSTLKIQPAELGDSAVYLCASRRTLNTEAFFGQGTRLTVV.

This clonotype showed up many times. The chain couples TRBV27 to TRBJ2-1; D uncertain. In germline, CDR1 is MNHEY, CDR2 SMNVEV (reference sequence). This CDR3 contains 14 residues. V was pared by 0 bases and J by 8 bases, with 11 bases between. CDR3 in DNA: TGTGCCAGCAGTTTATCCGGGCCCCTGGATGAGCAGTTCTTC. This gives the protein CASSLSGPLDEQFF.

A remark on this clonotype: The missing conserved phenylalanine or tryptophan at the end of this CDR3 makes a read error likely. Because the CDR3's place on the DNA is in doubt, the DNA is left out and the CDR3 is given as listed by TCRdb. The genes are TRBV3-2 and TRBJ2-7. TRBV3-2 is described as a pseudogene. 15 amino acids form the CDR3, both terminal residues included. CDR3 region: CASSQGPGSSYEQYS.

Concerning this clonotype: A single base separates this from a much larger clone, so it may be a read error. The chain is built from TRBV11-2 and TRBJ2-7; D remains ambiguous. There are 15 residues in the CDR3. Germline assignment: CDR1 SGHAT and CDR2 FQNNGV. The CDR3: CAGSLAAFISYEQYF. CDR3 in DNA: TGTGCCGGCAGCTTAGCCGCGTTTATCTCCTACGAGCAGTACTTC.

This clonotype was counted ten times or more. V and J are TRBV3-1 and TRBJ2-2; D not certain. Deletions cut 3 bases from V and 5 bases from J, with 22 bases between. Germline V gene sequence: CDR1 LGHDT, CDR2 YNNKEL (reference sequence). CDR3 length equals 18 residues. The DNA for the CDR3 is TGTGCCAGCAGCCAGTTGGCTCCCATTTCAGGCTTGACCGGGGAGCTGTTTTTT. Amino acids: CASSQLAPISGLTGELFF.

This clonotype has ten or more counts. The CDR3 region is CASSLLTGDYEQYF. The CDR3 nucleotides read TGTGCCAGCAGCTTATTGACGGGAGACTACGAGCAGTACTTC. The genes are TRBV7-2 and TRBJ2-7, with D possibly TRBD2 on 6 matching bases. This CDR3 is built from 14 residues. Trimming stripped 2 bases from V and 3 bases from J, with 11 bases between. Germline-derived CDR1 and CDR2 are SGHTA and FQGNSA. The whole variable domain, filled in from reference TRBV7-2 and TRBJ2-7, reads GAGVSQSPSNKVTEKGKDVELRCDPISGHTALYWYRQSLGQGLEFLIYFQGNSAPDKSGLPSDRFSAERTGGSVSTLTIQRTQQEDSAVYLCASSLLTGDYEQYFGPGTRLTVT.

In its sample, this clonotype was seen many times. The J gene is TRBJ2-5, the V gene TRBV28; no clear D gene. There are 12 residues in the CDR3. Germline CDR1 reads MDHEN; CDR2 reads SYDVKM. V lost 3 bases, J lost 9 bases, and 11 bases lay in between. The CDR3 reads CASSLERVAQYF. The CDR3 DNA sequence: TGTGCCAGCAGTTTGGAGCGAGTGGCCCAGTACTTC.

This clonotype has ten or more counts. The chain carries TRBV19 and TRBJ1-2, with D tentatively TRBD1 (5 bases). Germline-derived CDR1 and CDR2 are LNHDA and SQIVND (reference sequence). The CDR3 is 12 amino acids. V was clipped by 7 bases and J by 4 bases, with 10 bases between them. CDR3 protein: CASKGPPYGYTF. The CDR3 DNA follows: TGTGCCAGTAAGGGGCCTCCCTATGGCTACACCTTC. Filled out from reference TRBV19 and TRBJ1-2, the complete variable domain reads DGGITQSPKYLFRKEGQNVTLSCEQNLNHDAMYWYRQDPGQGLRLIYYSQIVNDFQKGDIAEGYSVSREKKESFPLTVTSAQKNPTAFYLCASKGPPYGYTFGSGTRLTVV.

This clonotype was observed at least ten times. The chain has TRBV9 and TRBJ2-5, with no clear D. This CDR3 region has 13 residues. V lost 3 bases, J lost 5 bases, and 11 bases lay in between. The germline V gene encodes CDR1 SGDLS and CDR2 YYNGEE. Here the CDR3 reads CASSGSVSETQYF. As DNA, the CDR3 is TGTGCCAGCAGCGGGAGCGTTAGCGAGACCCAGTACTTC.

Points on this clonotype: Just one base apart from a much larger clone, this may be a read error. This chain joins TRBV10-2 and TRBJ1-4; possibly TRBD1 for D (5 bases). This CDR3 region has 13 residues. Germline V gene data show CDR1 as WSHSY and CDR2 as SAAADI. The CDR3 sequence: CTISGGGNGLLFF. CDR3 coding DNA: TGTACCATCAGTGGGGGGGGGAATGGACTACTGTTTTTT.

This clonotype occurred many times. The chain is built from TRBV28 and TRBJ1-2; possible D gene TRBD1, 5 bases. The CDR3 length is 16 residues. V lost 8 bases to trimming and J lost 4 bases, with 23 bases between them. Germline CDR1 MDHEN, CDR2 SYDVKM. For the CDR3, the DNA is TGTGCCAGCCCGCAGGGCAGGCCAAAATCCCCCTATGGCTACACCTTC. Residues: CASPQGRPKSPYGYTF.

Concerning this clonotype itself: This CDR3 fails to terminate in the conserved phenylalanine or tryptophan, so it likely reflects a read error. The chain links TRBV5-1 to TRBJ2-2, with 7 nucleotides matching TRBD1. Germline V gives CDR1 SGHRS, CDR2 YFSETQ. This CDR3 has 16 residues. Unmatched junction bases numbered 5, after V lost 0 bases and J lost 3 bases. CDR3 loop: CASSLGQGIYTGELFL. CDR3 coding DNA: TGCGCCAGCAGCTTGGGACAGGGTATATACACCGGGGAGCTGTTTCTT.

In its sample, this clonotype was seen many times. J is TRBJ1-6 and V is TRBV7-8; D unclear. The CDR3 is 20 residues long. CDR1 is SGHVS and CDR2 is FQNEAQ in the germline V gene. The V end lost 5 bases, the J end lost 0 bases, and 23 bases lay between the germline ends. CDR3 region: CASSLTPIDGSGSYNSPLHF. As DNA, the CDR3 is TGTGCCAGCAGCCTCACCCCTATTGACGGTAGTGGCTCCTATAATTCACCCCTCCACTTT. The entire variable domain, with the rest obtained from reference TRBV7-8 and TRBJ1-6, is as follows: GAGVSQSPRYKVAKRGQDVALRCDPISGHVSLFWYQQALGQGPEFLTYFQNEAQLDKSGLPSDRFFAERPEGSVSTLKIQRTQQEDSAVYLCASSLTPIDGSGSYNSPLHFGNGTRLTVT.

There are many counts of this clonotype. The chain recombines TRBV7-7 with TRBJ1-2; D gene ambiguous. Between the trimmed V and J ends, which lost 5 bases and 4 bases, there was a span of 23 bases. CDR3 length: 17 amino acids. Looked up from germline, CDR1 is SSHAT and CDR2 is FNYEAQ (reference sequence). The DNA of the CDR3 is TGTGCCAGCAGCGGGGAGTCTAAGTGCCGAAAGACCTATGGCTACACCTTC. This gives the protein CASSGESKCRKTYGYTF.

This chain connects TRBV7-9 to TRBJ2-5; 7 bases align to TRBD2. The trim removed 8 bases at V and 5 bases at J, leaving 8 bases unmatched. The CDR3 is made up of 13 amino acids. Germline CDR1 is SEHNR and CDR2 is FQNEAQ (reference sequence). The CDR3 region is CASCPSAGETQYF. DNA for the CDR3: TGTGCCAGCTGCCCTTCAGCGGGGGAGACCCAGTACTTC.

There are many counts of this clonotype. The chain links TRBV19 to TRBJ1-5; 9 nucleotides line up with TRBD1. Losses at the gene ends were 2 bases for V and 4 bases for J; bases not matched to a gene: 3. CDR3 length: 15 residues. Germline assignment: CDR1 LNHDA and CDR2 SQIVND (reference sequence). CDR3: CASSISGQGNQPQHF. CDR3 sequence (DNA): TGTGCCAGTAGTATATCGGGACAGGGAAATCAGCCCCAGCATTTT.

This clonotype was seen at least ten times. The chain has TRBV6-5 and TRBJ1-2; unclear D gene. In germline, CDR1 is MNHEY, CDR2 SVGAGI. CDR3 length: 17 amino acids. The V end was cut by 4 bases, the J end by 4 bases, with 22 bases between. The CDR3 loop is CASSFKQPYGKTYGYTF. The DNA for the CDR3 is TGTGCCAGCAGTTTCAAGCAGCCTTACGGAAAGACCTATGGCTACACCTTC.

Comments on this clonotype: A much more abundant neighbour one base away suggests this may be a read error. The rearrangement uses TRBV7-2 and TRBJ2-2; 10 nucleotides align to TRBD2. The trim removed 7 bases at V and 6 bases at J, leaving 8 bases unmatched. Per the germline V gene, CDR1 is SGHTA and CDR2 is FQGNSA. This CDR3 contains 15 residues. The CDR3 reads CASILKAGGPGELFF. In DNA, the CDR3 is TGTGCCAGCATCTTGAAAGCGGGAGGGCCCGGGGAGCTGTTTTTT.

Many counts were recorded for this clonotype. The chain employs TRBV11-3 and TRBJ1-2; D call uncertain. The CDR3 is made up of 17 amino acids. The germline CDR1 and CDR2 sequences are SGHNT and YENEEA. The ends were cut back, 5 bases at V and 4 bases at J, with 23 bases in the middle. The CDR3 sequence: CASSNVSDLGKTYGYTF. The CDR3 DNA is TGTGCCAGCAGCAACGTAAGCGATCTCGGAAAGACCTATGGCTACACCTTC. Variable domain in full (rest from reference TRBV11-3 and TRBJ1-2): EAGVVQSPRYKIIEKKQPVAFWCNPISGHNTLYWYLQNLGQGPELLIRYENEEAVDDSQLPKDRFSAERLKGVDSTLKIQPAELGDSAVYLCASSNVSDLGKTYGYTFGSGTRLTVV.

In this sample, this clonotype turned up many times. The rearrangement links TRBV6-5 to TRBJ1-6; 7 positions match TRBD1. CDR1 is MNHEY, CDR2 SVGAGI, per germline. The CDR3 sequence is 16 residues long. The V and J ends lost 6 bases and 0 bases, in that order; junction bases with no gene match: 5. CDR3 in DNA: TGTGCCAGCAGGAGACAGGGAAACTCCTATAATTCACCCCTCCACTTT. Its translation is CASRRQGNSYNSPLHF.

In its sample, this clonotype was seen many times. This sequence joins TRBV4-1 and TRBJ2-4; tentatively, D is TRBD1 (6 bases). The better agreement between TRBJ2-7 and the DNA end casts doubt on the J call. Germline V CDR1 and CDR2: MGHRA, YSYEKL. The CDR3 sequence is 11 residues long. For the CDR3, the DNA is TGCGCCAGCAGACAGGGTACCGAGCAGTACTTC. This encodes CASRQGTEQYF.

This clonotype was picked up many times. This chain uses TRBV30 with TRBJ1-6; D uncertain. Germline V gene data show CDR1 as GTSNPN and CDR2 as SVGIG (reference sequence). There are 13 residues in the CDR3. Trimming removed 3 bases at V and 5 bases at J, with 8 bases between. This CDR3 reads CAWSPENNSPLHF. As DNA, the CDR3 is TGTGCCTGGAGCCCTGAAAATAATTCACCCCTCCACTTT.

Only a few counts were recorded for this clonotype. The rearrangement uses TRBV5-4 and TRBJ2-3; D is possibly TRBD2 (5 bases). The CDR3 spans 16 residues. V dropped 1 base and J dropped 2 bases, with 14 bases sitting between them. Germline-derived CDR1 and CDR2 are SGHNT and YYREEE (reference sequence). The CDR3 DNA sequence: TGTGCCAGCAGCTTGAAGCTTAGCGCCACCACAGATACGCAGTATTTT. Residues: CASSLKLSATTDTQYF.

This clonotype came up many times. V is TRBV12-5 and J is TRBJ1-2, with D possibly matching TRBD1 (5 bases). There are 17 residues in the CDR3. Deletions cut 4 bases from V and 4 bases from J, with 22 bases between. Germline V CDR1 and CDR2: LGHNT, FRNRAP. DNA of the CDR3: TGTGCTAGTGGTTGGCTATTTTTGCAGGGAAAGACCTATGGCTACACCTTC. It translates to CASGWLFLQGKTYGYTF.

This clonotype came up many times. The chain couples TRBV9 to TRBJ2-7; D unresolved. Between the trimmed V and J ends, which lost 3 bases and 2 bases, there was a span of 9 bases. Germline V gene data show CDR1 as SGDLS and CDR2 as YYNGEE. The CDR3 is 13 residues long. The CDR3 DNA follows: TGTGCCAGCAGCGCGCAATCAGCCTACGAGCAGTACTTC. Its translation is CASSAQSAYEQYF.

This clonotype appeared many times. CDR3 coding DNA: TGCGCCAGCAGCTTGGGGACTAGCGGGACCCACGAGCAGTACGTC. Encoded protein: CASSLGTSGTHEQYV. The chain has TRBV5-1 and TRBJ2-7, with 12 bases aligning to TRBD2. Germline CDR1 is SGHRS and CDR2 is YFSETQ. The CDR3 totals 15 residues. V gave up 0 bases and J gave up 5 bases; unmatched junction bases: 3.

This clonotype has only a few counts. The CDR3 loop is CSAGQSSYNEQFF. The CDR3 DNA is TGCAGTGCCGGACAGAGCTCCTACAATGAGCAGTTCTTC. The rearrangement links TRBV20-1 to TRBJ2-1; tentative D call: TRBD1 (6 bases). V lost 6 bases and J lost 0, with 9 bases in between. The CDR3 has 13 amino acids. Germline-derived CDR1 and CDR2 are DFQATT and SNEGSKA (reference sequence).

This clonotype was recorded at least ten times. The chain is built from TRBV4-3 and TRBJ1-2; the D gene is possibly TRBD1 (5 bases). Between the trimmed V and J ends, which lost 0 bases and 8 bases, there was a span of 10 bases. The V gene's germline CDR1 is LGHNA and CDR2 YSLEER. This CDR3 contains 13 residues. This CDR3 reads CASSQESDRGYTF. The DNA of the CDR3 is TGCGCCAGCAGCCAAGAGTCAGACAGAGGCTACACCTTC.

Concerning this clonotype: This may come from a read error, since a much larger clone is one base off. V and J are TRBV29-1 and TRBJ1-1; D unclear. This CDR3 is built from 11 residues. V lost 5 bases to trimming and J lost 4 bases, with 8 bases between them. The germline CDR1 and CDR2 sequences are SQVTM and ANQGSEA. CDR3 in DNA: TGCAGCGTTTTTTCGAGCACTGAAGCTTTCTTT. Encoded protein: CSVFSSTEAFF. Using reference TRBV29-1 and TRBJ1-1 for the parts outside the CDR3, the full variable domain is SAVISQKPSRDICQRGTSLTIQCQVDSQVTMMFWYRQQPGQSLTLIATANQGSEATYESGFVIDKFPISRPNLTFSTLTVSNMSPEDSSIYLCSVFSSTEAFFGQGTRLTVV.